This is a list of T cell receptor beta chains from one sample in a study of immune cell composition in non-small cell lung cancer. Data came from immunoSEQ multiplex PCR; TCRdb stores just in-frame clones and leaves some out. The sample lists fewer than 15,000 clones, approximately 69% occurring once. Input material: lung tumor tissue. The receptors were sampled from a human donor with non-small cell lung cancer. Both conserved end residues are part of each CDR3. The order of the fields is J gene, clone size, D gene, V gene, CDR3 protein. A D gene is named only where the DNA matches it firmly. The size field is filled for only some rows; it gives once, few, many or a size class.

J: TRBJ2-1; size: once; D: TRBD2; V: TRBV5-1; CDR3: CASSRGRLAGDNEQFF
J: TRBJ1-1; size: few; D: NA; V: TRBV7-2; CDR3: CASSPGVIEAFF
J: TRBJ1-1; size: NA; D: TRBD1; V: TRBV7-2; CDR3: CASSPRTGGPNTEAFF
J: TRBJ1-6; size: NA; D: NA; V: TRBV4-3; CDR3: CASSQDRGGYSPLHF
J: TRBJ2-2; size: NA; D: NA; V: TRBV27; CDR3: CAARDTGELFF
J: TRBJ1-2; size: NA; D: NA; V: TRBV28; CDR3: CASSFRLDGYTF
J: TRBJ1-1; size: NA; D: NA; V: TRBV1; CDR3: CTSSQDLVEDTEAFF
J: TRBJ1-4; size: NA; D: NA; V: TRBV7-6; CDR3: CASSSDSEKLFF
J: TRBJ2-3; size: NA; D: NA; V: TRBV7-2; CDR3: CASSFANGFYTDTQYF
J: TRBJ1-3; size: NA; D: TRBD1; V: TRBV19; CDR3: CASSMGTANSGNTIYF
J: TRBJ2-7; size: NA; D: TRBD1; V: TRBV7-9; CDR3: CASSLPGTGKDEQYF
J: TRBJ1-2; size: NA; D: TRBD1; V: TRBV29-1; CDR3: CSVMTGHVRRVDGYTF
J: TRBJ1-2; size: NA; D: NA; V: TRBV5-4; CDR3: CASSLLLGYTF
J: TRBJ2-6; size: NA; D: TRBD1; V: TRBV25-1; CDR3: CATRADRGANVLTF
J: TRBJ2-3; size: NA; D: NA; V: TRBV27; CDR3: CASSHRSSTDTQYF
J: TRBJ1-5; size: NA; D: TRBD1; V: TRBV4-1; CDR3: CASSPFQGGIGNQPQHF
J: TRBJ1-2; size: NA; D: NA; V: TRBV5-5; CDR3: CASSFYGEVIYGYTF
J: TRBJ2-5; size: once; D: TRBD2; V: TRBV19; CDR3: CASSSLAGGETQYF
J: TRBJ1-1; size: NA; D: NA; V: TRBV5-5; CDR3: CASSLAGRVSEAFF
J: TRBJ1-1; size: few; D: NA; V: TRBV11-2; CDR3: CASSLDTAEAFF
J: TRBJ1-2; size: NA; D: TRBD1; V: TRBV18; CDR3: CASSPSKGQGAGGYTF
J: TRBJ2-4; size: NA; D: NA; V: TRBV4-2; CDR3: CASSQVWREEYAKNIQYF
J: TRBJ2-7; size: once; D: NA; V: TRBV6-4; CDR3: CASSPSQGGGYEQYF
J: TRBJ2-6; size: few; D: TRBD2; V: TRBV5-5; CDR3: CASSLLGGAGGSGANVLTF
J: TRBJ1-2; size: few; D: TRBD1; V: TRBV19; CDR3: CASKPRGTDGYTF
J: TRBJ2-4; size: NA; D: NA; V: TRBV18; CDR3: CASSPPGSPKNIQYF
J: TRBJ2-1; size: NA; D: TRBD2; V: TRBV11-1; CDR3: CASSQTGTSGHNEQFF
J: TRBJ1-2; size: NA; D: TRBD1; V: TRBV6-1; CDR3: CASSARDSPYGYTF
J: TRBJ2-2; size: once; D: NA; V: TRBV5-4; CDR3: CASSFGSDTGELFF
J: TRBJ2-2; size: NA; D: TRBD1; V: TRBV6-1; CDR3: CASSERQGDTGELFF
J: TRBJ1-2; size: NA; D: TRBD1; V: TRBV4-2; CDR3: CASSRSDRGTNYGYTF
J: TRBJ1-5; size: NA; D: NA; V: TRBV29-1; CDR3: CSVGFGRDGGQPQHF
J: TRBJ1-4; size: NA; D: TRBD1; V: TRBV6-5; CDR3: CASSGTGNEKLFF
J: TRBJ2-4; size: NA; D: TRBD1; V: TRBV30; CDR3: CAWRTWTGLPLNF
J: TRBJ2-2; size: NA; D: TRBD2; V: TRBV7-8; CDR3: CASSLILAGGPDTGELFF
J: TRBJ2-3; size: NA; D: NA; V: TRBV18; CDR3: CASSPDRLGIGTDTQYF
J: TRBJ1-1; size: few; D: TRBD1; V: TRBV7-9; CDR3: CASSLRQGLWAFF
J: TRBJ1-4; size: NA; D: NA; V: TRBV19; CDR3: CASSTRGGSDEKLFF
J: TRBJ1-2; size: NA; D: NA; V: TRBV5-1; CDR3: CASSFGGGRGYTF
J: TRBJ2-6; size: NA; D: TRBD1; V: TRBV7-9; CDR3: CASDVRDRGFSGANVLTF
J: TRBJ2-5; size: NA; D: TRBD1; V: TRBV7-8; CDR3: CASSLDRGETQYF
J: TRBJ1-4; size: NA; D: TRBD1; V: TRBV5-1; CDR3: CASRRDRDEKLFF
J: TRBJ1-3; size: few; D: TRBD1; V: TRBV19; CDR3: CASAETGKDTIYF
J: TRBJ2-5; size: NA; D: NA; V: TRBV7-7; CDR3: CASSLSGQSETQYF
J: TRBJ2-2; size: NA; D: TRBD2; V: TRBV2; CDR3: CASSASGGANGELFF
J: TRBJ2-5; size: NA; D: NA; V: TRBV6-5; CDR3: CASSPRFQALETQYF
J: TRBJ2-2; size: once; D: NA; V: TRBV5-1; CDR3: CASSLVINTGELFF
J: TRBJ2-1; size: NA; D: NA; V: TRBV5-1; CDR3: CASSLGSSYNEQFF
J: TRBJ2-3; size: NA; D: NA; V: TRBV11-2; CDR3: CASSSRRSTDTQYF
J: TRBJ2-5; size: few; D: NA; V: TRBV20-1; CDR3: CSASPKETQYF
J: TRBJ2-5; size: NA; D: NA; V: TRBV5-5; CDR3: CASSLTNPSPQETQYF